The 9 T cell receptor beta chains in this list originate from one sample, sequenced in a study of OX40 agonist ivuxolimab in advanced cancers. Some clones are missing from TCRdb's copy, which holds only in-frame ones; the method was immunoSEQ multiplex PCR. Of approximately 70,000 clones in the sample, roughly 93% were seen once. The sequencing here drew on CD4+ or CD8+ T cells sorted from blood, taken in a trial of the OX40 agonist ivuxolimab. These receptors originate from an adult with an advanced solid tumor such as melanoma, head and neck, liver or kidney cancer.

The chain has TRBV28 and TRBJ1-1, with 7 bases fitting TRBD1. Germline lookup yields CDR1 MDHEN and CDR2 SYDVKM. V trimming: 3 bases; J trimming: 4 bases; junction bases outside the gene matches: 5. This CDR3 has 14 residues. The CDR3 loop reads CASSLYRGTTEAFF. The CDR3 DNA reads TGTGCCAGCAGTTTGTACAGGGGTACCACTGAAGCTTTCTTT.

The gene calls are TRBV5-4 and TRBJ2-3; no reliable D call. Germline V gives CDR1 SGHNT, CDR2 YYREEE (reference sequence). The CDR3 is 12 amino acids. Trimming shortened V by 0 bases and J by 4 bases, and 3 bases separated the two germline ends. The CDR3 region is CASSLEADTQYF. CDR3 coding DNA: TGTGCCAGCAGCTTGGAGGCAGATACGCAGTATTTT.

CDR3 nucleotides: TGTGCCAGCAGCTTAGGCGGAGGGGGCTACGAGCAGTACTTC. Encoded protein: CASSLGGGGYEQYF. This chain connects TRBV11-2 to TRBJ2-7; D might be TRBD1 or TRBD2, each matching 6 bases. Germline V gene lookup returns CDR1 SGHAT and CDR2 FQNNGV. V dropped 1 base and J dropped 3 bases, with 10 bases sitting between them. The CDR3 has 14 amino acids.

V usage is TRBV2 and J usage is TRBJ2-1; maybe TRBD1 (6 bases). V lost 4 bases and J lost 0, with 10 bases in between. Germline-derived CDR1 and CDR2 are SNHLY and FYNNEI. The CDR3 has 15 residues. The chain's CDR3 is CASSGGRNSYNEQFF. DNA of the CDR3: TGTGCCAGCAGTGGGGGGCGGAACTCCTACAATGAGCAGTTCTTC. Full variable domain (outside the CDR3, taken from reference TRBV2 and TRBJ2-1): EPEVTQTPSHQVTQMGQEVILRCVPISNHLYFYWYRQILGQKVEFLVSFYNNEISEKSEIFDDQFSVERPDGSNFTLKIRSTKLEDSAMYFCASSGGRNSYNEQFFGPGTRLTVL.

V is TRBV11-3 and J is TRBJ2-3; the match to TRBD2 covers 8 bases. The V and J ends lost 5 bases and 2 bases, in that order; junction bases with no gene match: 6. CDR1 and CDR2 (germline): SGHNT, YENEEA. CDR3 length equals 15 residues. The CDR3 region is CASSPAGGLTDTQYF. CDR3 coding DNA: TGTGCCAGCAGCCCCGCGGGGGGTCTCACAGATACGCAGTATTTT.

The chain joins TRBV27 to TRBJ2-3, with 7 bases identical to TRBD2. The CDR3 sequence is 16 residues long. From germline, CDR1 is MNHEY and CDR2 SMNVEV (reference sequence). The V segment lost 6 bases and the J segment 0 bases; nucleotides outside the gene matches: 9. The CDR3 DNA is TGTGCCAGCAGCAGTTTAGAGCGGGGTAGCACAGATACGCAGTATTTT. Translated, it gives CASSSLERGSTDTQYF.

The V call is TRBV4-3, the J call TRBJ2-3; 7 bases match TRBD2. CDR1 is LGHNA, CDR2 YSLEER, per germline. The CDR3 has 18 amino acids. The junction had 13 bases not matched to a gene; V was cut back by 0 bases and J by 4 bases. In DNA, the CDR3 is TGCGCCAGCAGCCAAGAAACTAGCGCCCCTATAATTTCAGATACGCAGTATTTT. Translation gives CASSQETSAPIISDTQYF.

This chain links TRBV11-2 with TRBJ2-5; D not resolved. The CDR3 is made up of 14 amino acids. Trimming pared 3 bases from V and 2 bases from J, leaving 10 bases between. Germline V CDR1 and CDR2: SGHAT, FQNNGV. CDR3 in DNA: TGTGCCAGCAGCTTCCCCGGTATTCAAGAGACCCAGTACTTC. Its translation: CASSFPGIQETQYF.

This chain connects TRBV9 to TRBJ2-6; D is unresolved. The CDR3 length is 15 residues. V lost 4 bases and J lost 0, with 8 bases in between. Germline-derived CDR1 and CDR2 are SGDLS and YYNGEE. This chain's CDR3 is CASSPWTSGANVLTF. In nucleotides, the CDR3 is TGTGCCAGCAGCCCGTGGACCTCTGGGGCCAACGTCCTGACTTTC.